The next 9 T cell receptor beta chains were all read from a single sample in a study of shared clonotypes between healthy human individuals (dated by TCRdb to 2018 to 2020). The library was prepared using the immunoSEQ multiplex PCR assay. TCRdb limited this immuneACCESS table to in-frame rearrangements with V and J called. A share of clones is missing; checked studies link under half to unresolved V genes, and the rest is unexplained. The sample table shows 2,100,000 or so clones, and nearly 97% are seen once. The ten biggest clones cover over 0.1% of the sample. Sequencing was carried out using naive CD4+ T cells sorted from blood. In the paper's terms, the cell subset or site label means: CD45RA+ positively selected. All receptors derive from a man aged 18 to 35 in good health.

The sample holds one count of this clone. The J gene is TRBJ1-1, the V gene TRBV5-1; D is unclear. V lost 6 bases and J 1 base, leaving 13 bases between the germline ends. Looked up from germline, CDR1 is SGHRS and CDR2 is YFSETQ. This CDR3 spans 14 amino acids. This CDR3 is CASTLGGTNTEAFF. The CDR3 DNA follows: TGCGCCAGCACTTTGGGAGGCACGAACACTGAAGCTTTCTTT.

The rearrangement links TRBV7-9 to TRBJ2-5; D is ambiguous. Germline assignment: CDR1 SEHNR and CDR2 FQNEAQ (reference sequence). V dropped 1 base and J dropped 2 bases, with 8 bases sitting between them. CDR3 length: 14 residues. In nucleotides, the CDR3 is TGTGCCAGCAGCTTAGGTCTGCAGCAAGAGACCCAGTACTTC. Its translation is CASSLGLQQETQYF.

The rearrangement links TRBV18 to TRBJ1-2, with 7 bases identical to TRBD1. Germline CDR1 is KGHSH and CDR2 is LQKENI. V was clipped by 9 bases and J by 2 bases; unmatched bases: 12. The CDR3 runs to 15 residues. The CDR3 DNA sequence: TGTGCCAGTACGATAACACAGGGGATAAACTATGGCTACACCTTC. Protein: CASTITQGINYGYTF.

The chain carries TRBV7-6 and TRBJ1-6; possible D gene TRBD1, 5 bases. The CDR3 sequence is 17 residues long. V dropped 5 bases and J dropped 2 bases, with 16 bases sitting between them. Germline CDR1 and CDR2: SGHVS and FNYEAQ. CDR3 nucleotide sequence: TGTGCCAGCAGCCGTACCCAAACGGGGGCCTATAATTCACCCCTCCACTTT. This translates into CASSRTQTGAYNSPLHF.

The CDR3 loop reads CASSQPTSSYEQYF. The CDR3 coding sequence is TGCGCCAGCAGCCAACCAACTAGTTCCTACGAGCAGTACTTC. The gene calls are TRBV4-3 and TRBJ2-7, with D possibly being TRBD2 (5 bases). Germline CDR1 reads LGHNA; CDR2 reads YSLEER. The CDR3 is 14 amino acids. The germline V and J ends were trimmed by 2 bases and 1 base, with 9 bases remaining between them.

For the CDR3, the DNA is TGTGCCAGCAGTTTCCTCGGAGGCGAGCAGTACTTC. Translated, it gives CASSFLGGEQYF. This sequence joins TRBV27 and TRBJ2-7; possible D gene TRBD2, 5 bases. Germline values: CDR1 MNHEY, CDR2 SMNVEV (reference sequence). This CDR3 spans 12 amino acids. With 3 bases removed from V and 6 bases from J, the gap between germline ends came to 9 bases.

J is TRBJ2-2 and V is TRBV2, with D perhaps TRBD1 (7 bases). The CDR3 totals 12 residues. Per the germline V gene, CDR1 is SNHLY and CDR2 is FYNNEI. V was pared by 8 bases and J by 6 bases, with 10 bases between. CDR3 DNA: TGTGCCAGCGGGGGGACAGCCGGGGAGCTGTTTTTT. It encodes CASGGTAGELFF.

This sequence joins TRBV6-5 and TRBJ1-4; D is perhaps TRBD1 (5 bases). V was pared by 6 bases and J by 7 bases, with 12 bases between. This CDR3 region has 13 residues. Looked up from germline, CDR1 is MNHEY and CDR2 is SVGAGI. CDR3 sequence reads: CASRPGIFEKLFF. CDR3 DNA: TGTGCCAGCAGACCAGGGATATTTGAAAAACTGTTTTTT.

Regarding this clone: The sample has other DNA sequences that encode this CDR3 too. The chain uses TRBV18 and TRBJ2-5; 9 bases agree with TRBD1. The germline gives CDR1 KGHSH, CDR2 LQKENI. The CDR3 runs 13 residues. V lost 5 bases, J lost 4 bases, and 2 bases stayed unmatched. CDR3 region: CASSSDRGETQYF. Here the CDR3 DNA reads TGTGCCAGCTCATCGGACAGGGGAGAGACCCAGTACTTC.